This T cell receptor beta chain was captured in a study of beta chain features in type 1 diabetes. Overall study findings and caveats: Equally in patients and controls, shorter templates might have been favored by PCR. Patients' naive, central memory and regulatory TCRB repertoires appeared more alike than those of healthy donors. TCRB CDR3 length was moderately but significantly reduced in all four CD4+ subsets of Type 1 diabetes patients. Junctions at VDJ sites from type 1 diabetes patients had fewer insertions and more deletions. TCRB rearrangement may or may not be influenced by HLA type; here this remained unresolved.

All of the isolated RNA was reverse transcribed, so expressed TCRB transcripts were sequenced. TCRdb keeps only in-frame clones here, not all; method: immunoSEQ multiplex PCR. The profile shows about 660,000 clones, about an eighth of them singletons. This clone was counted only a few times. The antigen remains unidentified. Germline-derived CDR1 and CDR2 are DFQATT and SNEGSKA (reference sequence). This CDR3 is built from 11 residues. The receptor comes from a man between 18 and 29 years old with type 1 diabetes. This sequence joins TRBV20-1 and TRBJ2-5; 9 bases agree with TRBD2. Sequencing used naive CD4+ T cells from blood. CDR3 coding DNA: TGCACCACGGGACTAGCTAGGACCCAGTACTTC. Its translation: CTTGLARTQYF.